The 7 T cell receptor beta chains given below trace back to one sample, sequenced in a study of brain T cells in children with intractable seizures. Clones were read by immunoSEQ multiplex PCR, and TCRdb kept only the in-frame ones, dropping some. The sample shows tens of thousands of clones, approximately 94% of them seen only once. Here the sequenced sample was peripheral blood, taken at surgery. All receptors derive from a boy in the first two years of life with tuberous sclerosis and intractable seizures.

This clone was found a few times. The CDR3 region is CASRRTDNQPQHF. The CDR3 coding sequence is TGTGCCAGCAGACGGACGGATAATCAGCCCCAGCATTTT. The genes are TRBV6-5 and TRBJ1-5; D unclear. CDR3 length: 13 amino acids. V shed 6 bases and J shed 4 bases, with 10 bases lying between them. Looked up from germline, CDR1 is MNHEY and CDR2 is SVGAGI.

This clone appeared once. The V call is TRBV5-1, the J call TRBJ2-4, with 8 bases identical to TRBD1. Germline CDR1 SGHRS, CDR2 YFSETQ. CDR3 size: 15 residues. The ends lost 0 bases at V and 6 bases at J; junction bases unmatched: 5. The CDR3 nucleotides read TGCGCCAGCAGCTTGGTTACAGGGGGAGGAAACATTCAGTACTTC. It translates to CASSLVTGGGNIQYF.

The V call is TRBV6-6, the J call TRBJ1-5, with D perhaps TRBD1 (5 bases). V lost 5 bases to trimming and J lost 6 bases, with 11 bases between them. CDR1 MNHNY and CDR2 SVGAGI come from the germline V gene (reference sequence). The CDR3 loop spans 13 amino acids. The CDR3 nucleotides read TGTGCCAGCAGTCCTCAAGGGGCTCAGCCCCAGCATTTT. Translating gives CASSPQGAQPQHF.

This clone has just one count. V is TRBV12-5 and J is TRBJ2-7; D is unresolved. The CDR3 length is 12 residues. Per the germline V gene, CDR1 is LGHNT and CDR2 is FRNRAP. Trimming shortened V by 8 bases and J by 0 bases, and 8 bases separated the two germline ends. CDR3 loop: CASRINSYEQYF. The CDR3 DNA is TGTGCTAGTAGGATTAACTCCTACGAGCAGTACTTC.

The gene calls are TRBV6-5 and TRBJ2-1; either TRBD1 or TRBD2 may supply D (5 bases each). The length of the CDR3 is 15 residues. Trimming took off 1 base at V and 5 bases at J, with 12 bases between the two ends. In germline, CDR1 is MNHEY, CDR2 SVGAGI. The CDR3 DNA reads TGTGCCAGCAGTTACTGGGACCGAGGGGACAATGAGCAGTTCTTC. Translating it yields CASSYWDRGDNEQFF.

The chain joins TRBV5-1 to TRBJ1-2; tentative D call: TRBD1 (5 bases). CDR1 is SGHRS and CDR2 is YFSETQ in the germline V gene. The V end was cut by 2 bases, the J end by 4 bases, with 12 bases between. This CDR3 region has 14 residues. CDR3 loop: CASSFDTTGYGYTF. CDR3 coding DNA: TGCGCCAGCAGCTTCGACACTACAGGCTATGGCTACACCTTC.

The chain has TRBV4-1 and TRBJ2-4; 8 bases are a match to TRBD2. The CDR3 extends over 16 amino acids. CDR1 and CDR2 from the germline V gene are MGHRA and YSYEKL. With 0 bases clipped from V and 3 bases from J, the junction kept 4 bases outside the gene matches. CDR3 amino acids: CASSQDSGSDKNIQYF. As DNA, the CDR3 is TGCGCCAGCAGCCAAGACAGCGGGAGTGACAAAAACATTCAGTACTTC.